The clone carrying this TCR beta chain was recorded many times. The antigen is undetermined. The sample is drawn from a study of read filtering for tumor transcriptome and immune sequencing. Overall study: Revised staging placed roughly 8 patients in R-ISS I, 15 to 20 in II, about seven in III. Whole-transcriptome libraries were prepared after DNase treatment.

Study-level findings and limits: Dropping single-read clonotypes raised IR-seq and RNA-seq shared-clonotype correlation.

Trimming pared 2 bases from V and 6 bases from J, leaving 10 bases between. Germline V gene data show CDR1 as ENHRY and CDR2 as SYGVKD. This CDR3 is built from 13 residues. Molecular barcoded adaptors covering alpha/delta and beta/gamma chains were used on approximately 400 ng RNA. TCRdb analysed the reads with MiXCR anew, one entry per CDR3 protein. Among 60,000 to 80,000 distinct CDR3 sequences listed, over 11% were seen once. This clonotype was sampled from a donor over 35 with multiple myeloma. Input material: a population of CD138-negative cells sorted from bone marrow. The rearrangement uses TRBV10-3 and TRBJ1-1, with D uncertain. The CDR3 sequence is CAISEGLNPEAFF. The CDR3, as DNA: TGTGCCATCAGTGAGGGGTTGAATCCTGAAGCTTTCTTT.